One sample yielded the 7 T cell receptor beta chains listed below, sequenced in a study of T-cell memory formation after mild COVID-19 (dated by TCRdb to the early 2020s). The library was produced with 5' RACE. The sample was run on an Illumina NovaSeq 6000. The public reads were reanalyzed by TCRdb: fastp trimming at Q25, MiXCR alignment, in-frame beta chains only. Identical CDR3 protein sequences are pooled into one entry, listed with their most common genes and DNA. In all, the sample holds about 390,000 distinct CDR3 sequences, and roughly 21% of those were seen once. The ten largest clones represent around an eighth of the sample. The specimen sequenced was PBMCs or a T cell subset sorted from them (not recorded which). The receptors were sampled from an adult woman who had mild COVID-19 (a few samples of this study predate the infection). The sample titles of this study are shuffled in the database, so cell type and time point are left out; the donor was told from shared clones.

The CDR3 region is CASSYSGQIQAFF. CDR3 in DNA: TGTGCCAGCAGTTACTCCGGGCAGATACAAGCTTTCTTT. The chain employs TRBV6-5 and TRBJ1-1; D call uncertain. The CDR3 totals 13 residues. Per germline, CDR1 MNHEY and CDR2 SVGAGI. V dropped 0 bases and J dropped 9 bases, with 11 bases sitting between them.

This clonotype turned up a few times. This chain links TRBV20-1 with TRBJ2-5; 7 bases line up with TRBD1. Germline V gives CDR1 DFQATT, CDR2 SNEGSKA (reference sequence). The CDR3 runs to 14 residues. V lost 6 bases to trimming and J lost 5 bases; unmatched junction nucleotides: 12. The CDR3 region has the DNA TGCAGTGCCAAGAGGGGGCTTTTAGCCGAGACCCAGTACTTC. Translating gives CSAKRGLLAETQYF.

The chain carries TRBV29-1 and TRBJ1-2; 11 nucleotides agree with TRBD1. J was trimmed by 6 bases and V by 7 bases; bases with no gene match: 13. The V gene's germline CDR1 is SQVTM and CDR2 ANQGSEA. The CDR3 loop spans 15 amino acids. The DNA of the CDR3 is TGCAGCGCGTGGCGAGTTGGACAGGGGGCAGATGGCTACACCTTC. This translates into CSAWRVGQGADGYTF.

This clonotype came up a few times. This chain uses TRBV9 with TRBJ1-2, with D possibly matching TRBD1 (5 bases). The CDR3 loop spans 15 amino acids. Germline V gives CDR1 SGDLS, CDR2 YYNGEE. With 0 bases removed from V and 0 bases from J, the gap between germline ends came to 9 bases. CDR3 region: CASSVEGLPNYGYTF. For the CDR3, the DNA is TGTGCCAGCAGCGTAGAGGGGTTACCTAACTATGGCTACACCTTC.

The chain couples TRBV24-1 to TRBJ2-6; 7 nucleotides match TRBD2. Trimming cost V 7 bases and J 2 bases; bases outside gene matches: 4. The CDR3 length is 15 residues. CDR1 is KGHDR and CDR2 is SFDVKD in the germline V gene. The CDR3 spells CATSSGGTGANVLTF. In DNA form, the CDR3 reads TGTGCCACCAGCTCCGGGGGGACTGGGGCCAACGTCCTGACTTTC.

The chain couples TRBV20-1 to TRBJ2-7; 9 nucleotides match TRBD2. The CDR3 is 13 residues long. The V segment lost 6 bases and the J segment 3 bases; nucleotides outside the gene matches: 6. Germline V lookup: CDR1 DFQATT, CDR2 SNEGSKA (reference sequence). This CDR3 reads CSAAGLANYEQYF. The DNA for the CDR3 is TGCAGTGCCGCGGGACTAGCCAACTACGAGCAGTACTTC.

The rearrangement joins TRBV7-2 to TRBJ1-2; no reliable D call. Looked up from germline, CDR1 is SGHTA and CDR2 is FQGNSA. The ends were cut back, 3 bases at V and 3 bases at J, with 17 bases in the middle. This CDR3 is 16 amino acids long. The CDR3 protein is CASSFLVGLIHYGYTF. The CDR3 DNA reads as TGTGCCAGCAGCTTTTTAGTCGGGCTTATCCACTATGGCTACACCTTC.